Reported below is one TCR beta chain. Its antigen remains unidentified. This sample is drawn from a study of siplizumab effects on memory and regulatory T cells. Produced via immunoSEQ multiplex PCR; TCRdb's table is partial and in-frame only. The sample holds some 15,000 clones, almost 50% seen once. Coculture of the mixed lymphocyte reaction cells took place at 37 degrees C and lasted 6 days. The germline CDR1 and CDR2 sequences are MNHEY and SVGAGI. The CDR3 has 14 residues. V lost 4 bases to trimming and J lost 7 bases, with 17 bases between them. The TCR sequence derives from a human donor in good health; the cells came from an allogeneic mixed lymphocyte reaction. The source material was CFSE-low (dividing) CD4+ T cells sorted from an allogeneic mixed lymphocyte reaction. The chain carries TRBV6-5 and TRBJ2-7, with a possible D match to TRBD2 (5 bases). This CDR3 reads CASSSSGVLEEQYF. CDR3 DNA sequence: TGTGCCAGCAGTTCCTCCGGGGTTCTCGAGGAGCAGTACTTC.